This T cell receptor (beta chain) was captured in a study of blood T cell repertoires in COVID-19. Overall study context: The study drew acute and convalescent COVID-19 samples from the United States, Italy and Spain.

Unmatched junction bases numbered 15, after V lost 4 bases and J lost 6 bases. Per the germline V gene, CDR1 is SGHDT and CDR2 is YYEEEE. The CDR3 sequence is 16 residues long. Assay used: immunoSEQ multiplex PCR; TCRdb lists only in-frame clones, some missing. The sample has 310,000 or so clones; 70% to 90% are singletons. Sequenced sample: peripheral blood. The chain links TRBV5-6 to TRBJ1-1, with TRBD1 identical over 7 bases. The receptor was derived from a woman aged 25 to 39 who had recovered from COVID-19. As DNA, the CDR3 is TGTGCCAGCAGCGAAAACCCGACAGGGACTTACGCTGAAGCTTTCTTT. Its translation is CASSENPTGTYAEAFF.